The 27 T cell receptor beta chains presented below share a single source sample, sequenced in a study of blood T cell repertoires in COVID-19. Profiled with immunoSEQ multiplex PCR; TCRdb holds only in-frame clones, not every one. Of roughly 300,000 clones in the sample, approximately 87% were seen once. Sequenced sample: peripheral blood. These receptors were taken from a woman aged 45-60 years who had recovered from COVID-19.

The chain joins TRBV28 to TRBJ2-1, with unresolved D. This CDR3 has 14 residues. Germline loops: CDR1 MDHEN, CDR2 SYDVKM. The ends were cut back, 5 bases at V and 6 bases at J, with 14 bases in the middle. The CDR3 is CASSPQDPRNEQFF. The CDR3 nucleotides are TGTGCCAGCAGTCCCCAGGATCCTCGCAATGAGCAGTTCTTC.

This chain joins TRBV5-4 and TRBJ1-6, with TRBD1 matching 7 bases. Germline V gives CDR1 SGHNT, CDR2 YYREEE (reference sequence). The CDR3 runs to 17 residues. Unmatched junction bases numbered 7, after V lost 4 bases and J lost 0 bases. In DNA form, the CDR3 reads TGTGCCAGCAGCAGCGGACAGGCCAGCTCCTATAATTCACCCCTCCACTTT. Encoded protein: CASSSGQASSYNSPLHF.

The chain joins TRBV7-3 to TRBJ2-1, with 12 bases that match TRBD1. V trimming: 2 bases; J trimming: 6 bases; junction bases outside the gene matches: 2. In germline, CDR1 is SGHTA, CDR2 FQGTGA. This CDR3 contains 15 residues. The CDR3 DNA sequence: TGTGCCAGCAGCTTACAGGGACAGGGGGCCAATGAGCAGTTCTTC. Residues: CASSLQGQGANEQFF.

This chain joins TRBV11-2 and TRBJ2-1, with D tentatively TRBD1 (7 bases). The V gene lost 5 bases and the J gene lost 4 bases, with 15 bases spanning the gap. The germline V gene has CDR1 SGHAT and CDR2 FQNNGV. The CDR3 runs 15 residues. CDR3 in DNA: TGTGCCAGCAGCCCGGAGGGGGCCCCTTACAATGAGCAGTTCTTC. Its protein product is CASSPEGAPYNEQFF.

This clone is a singleton in its sample. The V and J genes are TRBV15 and TRBJ2-7; no definite D call. Trimming pared 8 bases from V and 0 bases from J, leaving 20 bases between. The CDR3 contains 16 residues. Germline V lookup: CDR1 LNHNV, CDR2 YYDKDF (reference sequence). The CDR3, as DNA: TGTGCCACCCGGTCGGATCTGGCGGTTTCCTCCTACGAGCAGTACTTC. Amino acids: CATRSDLAVSSYEQYF.

This sequence joins TRBV21-1 and TRBJ2-7; the table's D call TRBD2 went unverified against the DNA. TRBV21-1 is annotated as a pseudogene. The CDR3 sequence is 17 residues long. The CDR3 coding sequence is TGTGCCAGCAGCCCGGACGAGGGGACTAGCGGGACCTACGAGCAGTACTTC. This encodes CASSPDEGTSGTYEQYF.

The rearrangement links TRBV6-2 or TRBV6-3 to TRBJ2-1; 11 nucleotides agree with TRBD2. Germline V gene data show CDR1 as MNHEY and CDR2 as SVGEGT. The CDR3 sequence is 14 residues long. V trimming: 5 bases; J trimming: 8 bases; junction bases outside the gene matches: 5. The CDR3 DNA reads as TGTGCCAGCAGTCGACTAGCGGGGAGCCATGAGCAGTTCTTC. Protein product: CASSRLAGSHEQFF.

The chain couples TRBV29-1 to TRBJ2-5; 7 nucleotides match TRBD2. The CDR3 is made up of 13 amino acids. Trimming removed 5 bases from V and 2 bases from J; junction bases left unmatched: 5. Germline V gives CDR1 SQVTM, CDR2 ANQGSEA. CDR3 nucleotide sequence: TGCAGCGTTCCGGGACTAACTCAAGAGACCCAGTACTTC. Amino acid sequence: CSVPGLTQETQYF.

In this sample, this clone turned up once. This chain connects TRBV11-2 to TRBJ1-6; 9 nucleotides agree with TRBD1. The V segment lost 2 bases and the J segment 10 bases; nucleotides outside the gene matches: 9. The CDR3 is 16 residues long. The germline gives CDR1 SGHAT, CDR2 FQNNGV. CDR3 coding DNA: TGTGCCAGCAGCTTAACCGGACAGGGGACCGGATCACCCCTCCACTTT. The encoded protein is CASSLTGQGTGSPLHF.

The chain combines TRBV6-5 with TRBJ1-6, with D tentatively TRBD1 (6 bases). The CDR3 runs 15 residues. Germline V gives CDR1 MNHEY, CDR2 SVGAGI. Trimming took 6 bases from V and 3 from J, leaving 12 bases between them. CDR3 DNA: TGTGCCAGCAGATTCGACAGGAACTATAATTCACCCCTCCACTTT. Amino acid sequence: CASRFDRNYNSPLHF.

The gene calls are TRBV7-2 and TRBJ2-3; TRBD2 aligns across 11 bases. V shed 4 bases, J shed 4 bases, and the junction held 13 bases outside the gene matches. CDR1 SGHTA and CDR2 FQGNSA come from the germline V gene. The CDR3 runs to 18 residues. In DNA, the CDR3 is TGTGCCAGCAGCTCGGGGCGGCTAGCGGGGGGTGGTTCAGATACGCAGTATTTT. Protein sequence: CASSSGRLAGGGSDTQYF.

V is TRBV4-2 and J is TRBJ2-2, with D unresolved. The CDR3 is 13 amino acids. V was trimmed by 0 bases and J by 6 bases, leaving 5 bases between them. Germline V gene data show CDR1 as LGHNA and CDR2 as YNFKEQ. The CDR3 reads CASSQERAGELFF. CDR3 nucleotides: TGTGCCAGCAGCCAAGAACGGGCCGGGGAGCTGTTTTTT.

This rearrangement joins TRBV2 to TRBJ2-3; 9 bases are shared with TRBD2. Germline trimming cut 0 bases from V and 0 bases from J; bases unmatched to any gene: 4. CDR3 length equals 17 residues. The V gene's germline CDR1 is SNHLY and CDR2 FYNNEI. The CDR3 protein is CASSEASTSGSTDTQYF. The CDR3 nucleotides are TGTGCCAGCAGTGAAGCTAGTACTAGCGGGAGCACAGATACGCAGTATTTT.

The chain employs TRBV7-2 and TRBJ2-5, with a tentative D call TRBD2 (5 bases). The CDR3 runs 15 residues. From germline, CDR1 is SGHTA and CDR2 FQGNSA. Trimming took 1 base from V and 7 from J, leaving 16 bases between them. Here the CDR3 reads CASSLGTPPRGTQYF. DNA of the CDR3: TGTGCCAGCAGCTTAGGAACACCCCCCCGGGGGACCCAGTACTTC.

A word on this clone: Other DNA sequences within the sample encode an identical CDR3. The chain links TRBV28 to TRBJ1-2; D might be TRBD1 (6 bases). The CDR3 covers 14 residues. Germline V gene data show CDR1 as MDHEN and CDR2 as SYDVKM. The V end was cut by 5 bases, the J end by 5 bases, with 15 bases between. CDR3 DNA sequence: TGTGCCAGCAGTCCCCCCGACAGGTTTTATGGCTACACCTTC. Translation: CASSPPDRFYGYTF.

The V call is TRBV12-3 or TRBV12-4, the J call TRBJ2-1, with D hard to call. This CDR3 has 13 amino acids. V dropped 7 bases and J dropped 2 bases, with 9 bases sitting between them. DNA for the CDR3: TGTGCCAGCACTGCTAGAACCTACAATGAGCAGTTCTTC. As protein: CASTARTYNEQFF.

The chain joins TRBV30 to TRBJ1-4, with 9 bases that match TRBD1. V trimming: 2 bases; J trimming: 8 bases; junction bases outside the gene matches: 12. The CDR3 sequence is 16 residues long. Germline V gene data show CDR1 as GTSNPN and CDR2 as SVGIG (reference sequence). The CDR3 bases are TGTGCCTGGAGTCTCACAGGGGGCTGGAGAGGAGAAAAACTGTTTTTT. This sequence encodes CAWSLTGGWRGEKLFF. Filled out from reference TRBV30 and TRBJ1-4, the complete variable domain reads SQTIHQWPATLVQPVGSPLSLECTVEGTSNPNLYWYRQAAGRGLQLLFYSVGIGQISSEVPQNLSASRPQDRQFILSSKKLLLSDSGFYLCAWSLTGGWRGEKLFFGSGTQLSVL.

The genes are TRBV6-6 and TRBJ1-2, with D possibly being TRBD1 (5 bases). The germline V gene has CDR1 MNHNY and CDR2 SVGAGI (reference sequence). The V and J ends lost 3 bases and 8 bases respectively, with 10 bases between them. This CDR3 comprises 12 residues. CDR3 in DNA: TGTGCCAGCAGTTATCAGGGAGGCGGCTACACCTTC. As protein: CASSYQGGGYTF.

The CDR3 is CASSTKAGAKRPDTQYF. The CDR3 DNA follows: TGTGCCAGCAGCACCAAAGCGGGGGCCAAGAGGCCAGATACGCAGTATTTT. V and J are TRBV5-4 and TRBJ2-3; the match to TRBD2 covers 8 bases. From germline, CDR1 is SGHNT and CDR2 YYREEE (reference sequence). The CDR3 runs to 17 residues. Trimming took 4 bases from V and 4 from J; bases not matched to a gene: 14.

The genes are TRBV7-3 and TRBJ2-1; weak D call: TRBD2 (6 bases). From germline, CDR1 is SGHTA and CDR2 FQGTGA. Trimming shortened V by 5 bases and J by 3 bases, and 8 bases separated the two germline ends. This CDR3 region has 13 residues. The CDR3 DNA is TGTGCCAGCAGCCAGACTAGCTACAATGAGCAGTTCTTC. Translating gives CASSQTSYNEQFF.

This rearrangement joins TRBV27 to TRBJ2-1; weak D call: TRBD2 (5 bases). CDR1 and CDR2 from the germline V gene are MNHEY and SMNVEV (reference sequence). Trimming took 7 bases from V and 4 from J, leaving 8 bases between them. This CDR3 is 12 amino acids long. CDR3: CASTTSYNEQFF. DNA for the CDR3: TGTGCCAGCACTACTAGTTACAATGAGCAGTTCTTC.

The chain recombines TRBV7-2 with TRBJ2-2; TRBD1 matches at 10 bases. This CDR3 comprises 15 residues. J lost 6 bases, V lost 5 bases, and 6 bases had no gene match. CDR1 and CDR2 from the germline V gene are SGHTA and FQGNSA. The CDR3 spells CASSRDRGAAGELFF. The DNA for the CDR3 is TGTGCCAGCAGCCGGGACAGGGGAGCCGCCGGGGAGCTGTTTTTT.

The CDR3 nucleotides are TGCGCCAGCAGCCAAGATCAAAATCAGCCCCAGCATTTT. It is translated as CASSQDQNQPQHF. The rearrangement joins TRBV4-3 to TRBJ1-5; D remains unclear. The CDR3 runs to 13 residues. Trimming removed 0 bases from V and 4 bases from J, with 4 bases in between. Per the germline V gene, CDR1 is LGHNA and CDR2 is YSLEER.

V usage is TRBV7-2 and J usage is TRBJ2-7, with 11 bases lining up with TRBD1. V dropped 5 bases and J dropped 3; count of bases not matched to a gene: 6. Germline V gene sequence: CDR1 SGHTA, CDR2 FQGNSA. The CDR3 spans 15 residues. CDR3 sequence reads: CASSHTGQGDYEQYF. CDR3 coding DNA: TGTGCCAGCAGCCATACGGGACAGGGGGACTACGAGCAGTACTTC.

The rearrangement uses TRBV3-1 (or the pseudogene TRBV3-2) and TRBJ1-3; 9 bases are shared with TRBD1. CDR1 and CDR2 from the germline V gene are LGHDT and YNNKEL (reference sequence). The ends lost 3 bases at V and 4 bases at J; junction bases unmatched: 19. The length of the CDR3 is 20 residues. This chain's CDR3 is CASSQGMWDRETSEGNTIYF. In nucleotides, the CDR3 is TGTGCCAGCAGCCAGGGCATGTGGGACAGGGAGACCTCTGAGGGAAACACCATATATTTT.

This chain joins TRBV15 and TRBJ2-7, with 8 bases aligning to TRBD1. The V segment lost 2 bases and the J segment 5 bases; nucleotides outside the gene matches: 8. The germline V gene encodes CDR1 LNHNV and CDR2 YYDKDF (reference sequence). The length of the CDR3 is 15 residues. CDR3 nucleotide sequence: TGTGCCACCAGCAGACACGACAGGGGAGGAGACGAGCAGTACTTC. Amino acids: CATSRHDRGGDEQYF.

The chain is built from TRBV19 and TRBJ1-1, with D tentatively TRBD1 (6 bases). The CDR3 totals 14 residues. V was cut by 4 bases and J by 6 bases, with 15 bases left in between. Germline V gene lookup returns CDR1 LNHDA and CDR2 SQIVND (reference sequence). This CDR3 reads CASSTTGKHSEAFF. The DNA for the CDR3 is TGTGCCAGTAGTACCACAGGGAAACACTCTGAAGCTTTCTTT.